This T cell receptor (beta chain) derives from a study of shared clonotypes between healthy human individuals. Study-wide background: CD4 naive and memory got three plates each, CD8 naive two, CD8 memory one.

Germline V gives CDR1 SNHLY, CDR2 FYNNEI. Losses at the gene ends were 6 bases for V and 5 bases for J; bases not matched to a gene: 3. This CDR3 is 15 amino acids long. Overall study findings and caveats: Rarefaction curves obtained for sorted subsets showed sequencing incomplete despite large depth. Among several donors, roughly 5% of naive CD4 clonotypes were found in common.

This clone was seen more than once but under ten times. Its antigen is as yet unknown. In the same sample, other DNA sequences code for this CDR3. Among the donors, all were Caucasian adults who lived in Nashville, Tennessee. Repertoires were generated with immunoSEQ multiplex PCR, while TCRdb's copy carries only in-frame clones and drops some. The sample lists some 2,100,000 clones; 90% to 97% were seen once. Sequencing was performed on naive CD4+ T cells sorted from blood. Stated subset: CD45RA+ positively selected. This receptor was obtained from a man aged 18 to 29 in good health. This chain uses TRBV2 with TRBJ1-6; 11 nucleotides line up with TRBD1. CDR3 protein: CASSGQGADNSPLHF. In DNA form, the CDR3 reads TGTGCCAGCAGCGGACAGGGGGCCGATAATTCACCCCTCCACTTT.